This paragraph reports one T cell receptor beta chain. Its target antigen remains unknown. Base qualities are missing; no much larger clone stands one base away. This entry belongs to a study of T cell responses to AZD1222 COVID-19 vaccine (dated by TCRdb to the early 2020s). About the investigation overall: AZD1222 recipients given second doses at about 4 weeks or at about 12 weeks were pooled, since spike-specific TCR depth and breadth were not found to differ between the two schedules. A total of under 250 trial participants underwent TCR sequencing, of whom more than 200 had received two doses of AZD1222 and roughly 26 had received two doses of the MenACWY control vaccine. Trial participants were enrolled by age into subgroups of 18-55, 56-69 and 70-plus years, and around 150, 29 and 61 TCR-sequenced participants, respectively, were included in these subgroups.

The CDR3 regions of human TCRbeta chains were analyzed by immunosequencing. The study's processing was this. TCRs in the repertoires were compared against a reference library of SARS-CoV-2-specific TCRs that had been generated with the MIRA antigen-specificity platform. Breadth meant the fraction of unique TCRs that were SARS-CoV-2-associated, whereas depth meant the fraction of total T cells that were SARS-CoV-2-associated. Using the MIRA data, each spike-specific TCR was mapped to the spike region that the TCR reacts to and placed in a CD4 or CD8 class. Log10-transformed breadth and depth values were compared by one-way ANOVA with Sidak's multiple comparisons tests. In its TCRdb copy, this immuneACCESS table keeps in-frame sequences only and misses some clones. Where compared with another copy, unresolved V genes explain less than half of these, and the others have no known cause. The D gene and trimming were derived from the DNA, and the V and J assignments and clone size from that table. Within this sample are roughly 150,000 clones, with 90% of them counted one time only. Over 1.5% of the sample comes from the top ten.

Reading the germline V gene gives CDR1 SGHDT and CDR2 YYEEEE. From the cysteine through the phenylalanine, the CDR3 covers 14 amino acids. The kept DNA is CDR3 alone, 42 bases in frame from the first base. V loses 3 bases at its end and J loses 2 bases; junction bases beyond the gene matches: 5. Read against the paper, the sample's time point label means: baseline before first vaccination. The vaccinee samples were drawn from two UK trials, COV001 and COV002, one of which was a single-blind randomized controlled phase 2/3 trial testing AZD1222 (ChAdOx1 nCoV-19) in healthy adults. For TCRbeta chain sequencing, PBMC samples were collected from trial participants at day 0 and at day 28 after the second dose. The study at large found these results: A significant rise in spike-specific TCR breadth and depth was observed after two AZD1222 doses relative to day 0 and relative to MenACWY recipients. Because no samples from the day 14 peak response were available, repertoires could be characterized only after the peak T cell response. In the small 56-69-year group, the increase in depth fell short of significance, most likely because of low power. Conclusions about previously exposed vaccinees are limited because only six or seven AZD1222 recipients were SARS-CoV-2 seropositive at baseline. Nearly half of unique spike-specific TCRs reportedly recognized epitopes outside regions mutated in the B.1.351 and B.1.1.7 variants. Participants were mostly white British, with more females than males. The authors suggested clonal diversity may have been underestimated. CD4 TCRs associated with the vaccine covered the entire spike protein, and the dominant responses were in regions 160-218 and 743-854.

This sequence originates from an adult in good health. The chain links TRBV5-6 with TRBJ2-7; 7 middle bases align to TRBD1. Sequencing was performed on peripheral blood, taken on day 0 of AZD1222 vaccination. The CDR3 region has the sequence CASSYPGTAYEQYF. DNA sequence: TGTGCCAGCAGCTATCCCGGGACAGCCTACGAGCAGTACTTC. The variable domain in full, with residues beyond the CDR3 obtained from the reference TRBV5-6 and TRBJ2-7 genes, is DAGVTQSPTHLIKTRGQQVTLRCSPKSGHDTVSWYQQALGQGPQFIFQYYEEEERQRGNFPDRFSGHQFPNYSSELNVNALLLGDSALYLCASSYPGTAYEQYFGPGTRLTVT.